The 13 T cell receptor beta chains below come from one sample, sequenced in a study of blood T cell repertoires in COVID-19. Libraries were prepared by immunoSEQ multiplex PCR; TCRdb keeps only in-frame clonotypes and omits some of them. This sample has 40,000 to 60,000 clones, with approximately 81% found just once. What was sequenced was peripheral blood. The source of these receptors is a woman aged 55-69 years with acute or convalescent COVID-19.

In its sample, this clone was seen once. This sequence joins TRBV5-8 and TRBJ2-5; TRBD1 matches 9 bases. The V gene end was trimmed by 4 bases and the J gene end by 4 bases; junction bases not matched to a gene: 5. The CDR3 is made up of 14 amino acids. Germline V CDR1 and CDR2: SGHTS, YDEGEE. CDR3 protein: CASSLGQGRETQYF. CDR3 nucleotides: TGTGCCAGCAGCCTCGGACAGGGGAGAGAGACCCAGTACTTC.

This chain uses TRBV9 with TRBJ2-2, with TRBD2 identical over 12 bases. CDR1 SGDLS and CDR2 YYNGEE come from the germline V gene. Trimming at V came to 2 bases and at J to 6 bases, leaving 5 bases not matched to a gene. This CDR3 is built from 16 residues. As DNA, the CDR3 is TGTGCCAGCAGCGTGACTAGCGGGAGAGGATCCGGGGAGCTGTTTTTT. It translates to CASSVTSGRGSGELFF.

The chain couples TRBV5-1 to TRBJ2-1; D perhaps matches TRBD2 (7 bases). V lost 0 bases to trimming and J lost 0 bases, with 13 bases between them. This CDR3 is 17 amino acids long. CDR1 and CDR2 (germline): SGHRS, YFSETQ. CDR3 sequence: CASSLARGPSSYNEQFF. CDR3 nucleotides: TGCGCCAGCAGCTTGGCGCGGGGGCCGAGCTCCTACAATGAGCAGTTCTTC.

This clone has a single count. The chain couples TRBV7-9 to TRBJ1-2; 8 nucleotides match TRBD1. This CDR3 region has 15 residues. V shed 0 bases and J 7 bases; nucleotides not matched to a gene: 7. Germline CDR1 reads SEHNR; CDR2 reads FQNEAQ (reference sequence). The CDR3 DNA sequence: TGTGCCAGCAGCTTAGCGCATGCGACAGGGGTTGGCTACACCTTC. The encoded protein is CASSLAHATGVGYTF.

The rearrangement links TRBV29-1 to TRBJ2-1, with D perhaps TRBD2 (5 bases). Germline V gene sequence: CDR1 SQVTM, CDR2 ANQGSEA. V was clipped by 1 base and J by 5 bases, with 9 bases between them. The CDR3 has 13 amino acids. The CDR3 nucleotides are TGCAGCGTTGAAGGATGGGGAGACAATGAGCAGTTCTTC. Encoded protein: CSVEGWGDNEQFF.

J is TRBJ2-2 and V is TRBV28; tentatively, D is TRBD2 (6 bases). The ends were cut back, 6 bases at V and 4 bases at J, with 12 bases in the middle. CDR1 and CDR2 (germline): MDHEN, SYDVKM. This CDR3 has 14 amino acids. CDR3 sequence: CASRTSIGTGELFF. The CDR3 DNA reads TGTGCCAGCAGGACTAGTATCGGCACCGGGGAGCTGTTTTTT.

This clone was observed once. The chain joins TRBV6-5 to TRBJ1-2; 7 bases fit TRBD1. This CDR3 is built from 13 residues. J lost 6 bases, V lost 4 bases, and 5 bases had no gene match. Germline-derived CDR1 and CDR2 are MNHEY and SVGAGI. The CDR3 coding sequence is TGTGCCAGCAGTTCAACAGGGGCCAATGGCTACACCTTC. Amino acids: CASSSTGANGYTF.

This chain connects TRBV30 to TRBJ1-3, with no clear D. The CDR3 has 14 amino acids. Trimming pared 0 bases from V and 2 bases from J, leaving 8 bases between. Germline V gene data show CDR1 as GTSNPN and CDR2 as SVGIG (reference sequence). CDR3 sequence (DNA): TGTGCCTGGAGTGTTGGAGGGACTGGAAACACCATATATTTT. Its translation is CAWSVGGTGNTIYF.

The chain joins TRBV5-1 to TRBJ1-4; tentatively, D is TRBD1 (5 bases). Deletions cut 5 bases from V and 6 bases from J, with 8 bases between. There are 12 residues in the CDR3. Germline CDR1 reads SGHRS; CDR2 reads YFSETQ. The CDR3 reads CASREGYEKLFF. As DNA, the CDR3 is TGCGCCAGCAGGGAGGGGTATGAAAAACTGTTTTTT.

The CDR3 DNA is TGTGCCAGCAGCTCAAGACGGTCTGGGGGGACCCATGAGCAGTTCTTC. This gives the protein CASSSRRSGGTHEQFF. The chain is built from TRBV7-6 and TRBJ2-1; D is perhaps TRBD2 (6 bases). The CDR3 has 16 residues. Trimming pared 4 bases from V and 8 bases from J, leaving 21 bases between. The germline V gene has CDR1 SGHVS and CDR2 FNYEAQ.

V gene TRBV11-3 combines with J gene TRBJ2-3, with 9 bases fitting TRBD2. J lost 2 bases, V lost 1 base, and 1 base had no gene match. The CDR3 loop spans 15 amino acids. Germline assignment: CDR1 SGHNT and CDR2 YENEEA. The CDR3 nucleotides are TGTGCCAGCAGCTTAGGCGGGAGGGCCACAGATACGCAGTATTTT. Amino acids: CASSLGGRATDTQYF.

CDR3 protein: CASSQVGLAGITDTQYF. The CDR3 nucleotides read TGCGCCAGCAGCCAAGTGGGACTAGCGGGAATCACAGATACGCAGTATTTT. The chain is built from TRBV4-1 and TRBJ2-3, with 13 bases fitting TRBD2. Germline V gene data show CDR1 as MGHRA and CDR2 as YSYEKL. The CDR3 contains 17 residues. Trimming took 1 base from V and 2 from J; bases not matched to a gene: 3.

The V call is TRBV15, the J call TRBJ1-2, with TRBD1 identical over 8 bases. There are 15 residues in the CDR3. The germline gives CDR1 LNHNV, CDR2 YYDKDF (reference sequence). V lost 1 base to trimming and J lost 2 bases; unmatched junction nucleotides: 3. CDR3 coding DNA: TGTGCCACCAGCAGAGCAGGACAGGGCAACTATGGCTACACCTTC. As protein: CATSRAGQGNYGYTF. The full variable domain, its missing parts supplied by reference TRBV15 and TRBJ1-2, is DAMVIQNPRYQVTQFGKPVTLSCSQTLNHNVMYWYQQKSSQAPKLLFHYYDKDFNNEADTPDNFQSRRPNTSFCFLDIRSPGLGDTAMYLCATSRAGQGNYGYTFGSGTRLTVV.